These 27 T cell receptor beta chains were sequenced from one sample in a study of immune cell composition in non-small cell lung cancer. Repertoires were generated with immunoSEQ multiplex PCR, while TCRdb's copy carries only in-frame clones and drops some. The data contain 6,000 to 8,500 clones, 67% of them singletons. Normal lung sampling was at least 3 cm from the tumour, as distant as possible. Sequenced: non-adjacent lung tissue. Every receptor here comes from a human donor with non-small cell lung cancer.

The CDR3 protein is CASSLAMQTYNEQFF. The CDR3 DNA is TGTGCCAGCAGCTTAGCTATGCAGACCTACAATGAGCAGTTCTTC. V is TRBV7-2 and J is TRBJ2-1; D is ambiguous. Looked up from germline, CDR1 is SGHTA and CDR2 is FQGNSA. With 0 bases removed from V and 2 bases from J, the gap between germline ends came to 8 bases. The CDR3 spans 15 residues.

The V and J genes are TRBV28 and TRBJ1-5; D gene uncertain. This CDR3 comprises 15 residues. V lost 6 bases, J lost 0 bases, and 12 bases lay in between. Germline V gene data show CDR1 as MDHEN and CDR2 as SYDVKM. The CDR3 loop reads CASRLAPYSNQPQHF. CDR3 DNA sequence: TGTGCCAGCAGACTAGCGCCTTATAGCAATCAGCCCCAGCATTTT.

This clone was observed a few times. The chain combines TRBV6-1 with TRBJ2-7; D may be TRBD1 (5 bases). The CDR3 is 12 amino acids. From germline, CDR1 is MNHNS and CDR2 SASEGT. Trimming cost V 6 bases and J 3 bases, with 9 bases left between them. CDR3: CASRHDSYEQYF. The DNA of the CDR3 is TGTGCCAGCAGGCACGACAGCTACGAGCAGTACTTC.

The V and J genes are TRBV11-2 and TRBJ2-2; 12 bases align to TRBD2. The CDR3 runs to 16 residues. The trim removed 2 bases at V and 7 bases at J, leaving 5 bases unmatched. Germline loops: CDR1 SGHAT, CDR2 FQNNGV. This CDR3 reads CASSLLAGGQVGELFF. CDR3 nucleotide sequence: TGTGCCAGCAGCTTACTAGCGGGGGGGCAAGTCGGGGAGCTGTTTTTT.

The table lists this clone with a count of one. The rearrangement links TRBV10-2 to TRBJ2-1; TRBD2 agrees at 9 bases. The CDR3 loop spans 16 amino acids. Germline CDR1 and CDR2: WSHSY and SAAADI. Trimming removed 3 bases from V and 7 bases from J; junction bases left unmatched: 10. CDR3: CASSDWLAGSRNEQFF. The DNA for the CDR3 is TGCGCCAGCAGTGATTGGCTAGCGGGGTCGAGGAATGAGCAGTTCTTC.

V usage is TRBV6-4 and J usage is TRBJ2-1; TRBD2 matches at 8 bases. The V segment lost 2 bases and the J segment 9 bases; nucleotides outside the gene matches: 9. Germline V lookup: CDR1 MRHNA, CDR2 SNTAGT. CDR3 length equals 15 residues. The CDR3 region has the DNA TGTGCCAGCAGTGACGTGGCGGGGGGCCAACGTGAGCAGTTCTTC. Translation gives CASSDVAGGQREQFF.

The chain recombines TRBV9 with TRBJ1-3; D gene ambiguous. V shed 4 bases and J shed 0 bases, with 8 bases lying between them. The CDR3 runs to 14 residues. Germline assignment: CDR1 SGDLS and CDR2 YYNGEE. The CDR3 DNA sequence: TGTGCCAGCAGCCCCACGAGCTCTGGAAACACCATATATTTT. Protein product: CASSPTSSGNTIYF.

The chain carries TRBV6-5 and TRBJ2-7; D is perhaps TRBD2 (5 bases). Per the germline V gene, CDR1 is MNHEY and CDR2 is SVGAGI. The CDR3 has 15 amino acids. V shed 0 bases and J shed 5 bases, with 14 bases lying between them. Written as DNA, the CDR3 is TGTGCCAGCAGTTACTCGGGCGGGCTAAATGACGAGCAGTACTTC. Amino acid sequence: CASSYSGGLNDEQYF.

V usage is TRBV6-6 and J usage is TRBJ1-2, with a weak D call TRBD1 (6 bases). Germline CDR1 reads MNHNY; CDR2 reads SVGAGI (reference sequence). The CDR3 covers 14 residues. V lost 3 bases, J lost 4 bases, and 12 bases lay in between. The DNA for the CDR3 is TGTGCCAGCAGTTATACAGGGTTGAGCTATGGCTACACCTTC. Translating it yields CASSYTGLSYGYTF.

The genes are TRBV28 and TRBJ2-6; 8 bases align to TRBD1. V lost 5 bases to trimming and J lost 2 bases; unmatched junction nucleotides: 8. The CDR3 length is 17 residues. Germline CDR1 and CDR2: MDHEN and SYDVKM. CDR3 in amino acids: CASSRQGRAAGANVLTF. CDR3 bases: TGTGCCAGCAGTAGACAGGGGAGAGCGGCTGGGGCCAACGTCCTGACTTTC.

The rearrangement uses TRBV5-4 and TRBJ1-4; D is perhaps TRBD1 (5 bases). The germline gives CDR1 SGHNT, CDR2 YYREEE (reference sequence). This CDR3 has 13 residues. V dropped 3 bases and J dropped 8 bases, with 11 bases sitting between them. The CDR3 nucleotides are TGTGCCAGCAGCTGGGGCGGTGGAGAAAAACTGTTTTTT. Protein product: CASSWGGGEKLFF. Together with reference TRBV5-4 and TRBJ1-4, the CDR3 gives the full variable domain: ETGVTQSPTHLIKTRGQQVTLRCSSQSGHNTVSWYQQALGQGPQFIFQYYREEENGRGNFPPRFSGLQFPNYSSELNVNALELDDSALYLCASSWGGGEKLFFGSGTQLSVL.

About this clone itself: At one end the junction does not follow the germline gene, possibly because of a read error. The chain joins TRBV6-6 to TRBJ2-7; 9 bases are a match to TRBD2. Germline V lookup: CDR1 MNHNY, CDR2 SVGAGI (reference sequence). The CDR3 loop spans 15 amino acids. CDR3 DNA: TGTGCCATCAGTGACGTGACTAGCGGAACCTACGAGCAGTACTTC. This codes for CAISDVTSGTYEQYF.

The chain uses TRBV7-6 and TRBJ1-2, with 7 bases identical to TRBD1. This CDR3 is built from 14 residues. V gave up 5 bases and J gave up 2 bases; unmatched junction bases: 5. Germline V gene sequence: CDR1 SGHVS, CDR2 FNYEAQ. CDR3 sequence (DNA): TGTGCCAGCAGCCCCGACAGGGCCAACTATGGCTACACCTTC. This codes for CASSPDRANYGYTF.

The chain couples TRBV5-1 to TRBJ2-3; D is unclear. This CDR3 has 13 amino acids. V was clipped by 5 bases and J by 2 bases, with 9 bases between them. CDR1 is SGHRS and CDR2 is YFSETQ in the germline V gene. CDR3 in DNA: TGCGCCAGCAGTCTCTCCCTCACAGATACGCAGTATTTT. Protein product: CASSLSLTDTQYF. Using reference TRBV5-1 and TRBJ2-3 for the parts outside the CDR3, the full variable domain is KAGVTQTPRYLIKTRGQQVTLSCSPISGHRSVSWYQQTPGQGLQFLFEYFSETQRNKGNFPGRFSGRQFSNSRSEMNVSTLELGDSALYLCASSLSLTDTQYFGPGTRLTVL.

Sample share makes this clone medium-sized. The rearrangement links TRBV2 to TRBJ1-1; 8 nucleotides align to TRBD1. This CDR3 is built from 13 residues. The V gene end was trimmed by 9 bases and the J gene end by 8 bases; junction bases not matched to a gene: 11. The germline V gene encodes CDR1 SNHLY and CDR2 FYNNEI. The CDR3 here is CASLVDRGIEAFF. The CDR3, as DNA: TGTGCCAGTTTAGTAGACAGGGGAATCGAAGCTTTCTTT.

This chain connects TRBV4-3 to TRBJ1-3; D not certain. Trimming removed 1 base from V and 2 bases from J, with 9 bases in between. This CDR3 contains 15 residues. In germline, CDR1 is LGHNA, CDR2 YSLEER. The DNA of the CDR3 is TGCGCCAGCAGCCAAGTCGTATCCCCTGGAAACACCATATATTTT. Translation gives CASSQVVSPGNTIYF.

The CDR3 sequence is CASSLEGADTQYF. The CDR3 DNA sequence: TGCGCCAGCAGCTTGGAAGGGGCAGATACGCAGTATTTT. The V call is TRBV5-1, the J call TRBJ2-3; maybe TRBD1 (5 bases). The CDR3 is 13 residues long. V lost 0 bases, J lost 4 bases, and 6 bases lay in between. Germline CDR1 and CDR2: SGHRS and YFSETQ.

The chain links TRBV27 to TRBJ1-2, with 7 nucleotides matching TRBD1. Germline CDR1 MNHEY, CDR2 SMNVEV (reference sequence). V dropped 8 bases and J dropped 7; count of bases not matched to a gene: 7. The CDR3 covers 12 residues. CDR3 coding DNA: TGTGCCAGCGGGGTTACAGGGGCTGGCTACACCTTC. This encodes CASGVTGAGYTF.

This clone was seen a few times. The chain couples TRBV30 to TRBJ2-2; 9 nucleotides agree with TRBD2. The CDR3 is made up of 16 amino acids. The ends lost 1 base at V and 8 bases at J; junction bases unmatched: 11. Germline CDR1 reads GTSNPN; CDR2 reads SVGIG (reference sequence). The CDR3 sequence is CAWSGSRGGGVGELFF. Here the CDR3 DNA reads TGTGCCTGGAGTGGATCGCGGGGGGGCGGTGTTGGGGAGCTGTTTTTT.

The chain joins TRBV7-2 to TRBJ2-5, with 13 bases lining up with TRBD2. Germline V gives CDR1 SGHTA, CDR2 FQGNSA. This CDR3 has 15 amino acids. V lost 6 bases, J lost 2 bases, and 3 bases stayed unmatched. The CDR3 is CASRKGLAGQETQYF. Written as DNA, the CDR3 is TGTGCCAGCAGAAAGGGACTAGCGGGACAAGAGACCCAGTACTTC.

CDR3 protein: CASPSGTGAYNEQFF. The CDR3 nucleotides read TGTGCCAGCCCATCCGGGACAGGGGCGTACAATGAGCAGTTCTTC. The rearrangement uses TRBV6-1 and TRBJ2-1, with 10 bases identical to TRBD1. Per germline, CDR1 MNHNS and CDR2 SASEGT. The CDR3 has 15 amino acids. V was clipped by 8 bases and J by 4 bases; unmatched bases: 8.

The CDR3 sequence is CASSQDWQGYQPQHF. Here the CDR3 DNA reads TGTGCCAGCAGCCAAGATTGGCAGGGGTATCAGCCCCAGCATTTT. The chain employs TRBV5-4 and TRBJ1-5; possible D gene TRBD1, 6 bases. V was trimmed by 4 bases and J by 5 bases, leaving 16 bases between them. The CDR3 contains 15 residues. CDR1 SGHNT and CDR2 YYREEE come from the germline V gene (reference sequence).

This clone was seen once. The chain combines TRBV10-3 with TRBJ2-5, with 12 bases aligning to TRBD1. The CDR3 is made up of 14 amino acids. With 6 bases clipped from V and 11 bases from J, the junction kept 10 bases outside the gene matches. The germline V gene has CDR1 ENHRY and CDR2 SYGVKD. CDR3 sequence reads: CAIRTGQGAEEQYF. The CDR3 DNA is TGTGCCATCAGGACGGGACAGGGGGCTGAAGAGCAGTACTTC.

The rearrangement joins TRBV7-3 to TRBJ2-1; 14 nucleotides align to TRBD2. CDR1 SGHTA and CDR2 FQGTGA come from the germline V gene. The CDR3 consists of 17 residues. Losses at the gene ends were 1 base for V and 5 bases for J; bases not matched to a gene: 4. CDR3 region: CASSLRTSGGLHNEQFF. CDR3 sequence (DNA): TGTGCCAGCAGCTTAAGGACTAGCGGGGGGCTCCACAATGAGCAGTTCTTC.

This chain connects TRBV5-1 to TRBJ2-2; no definite D call. The CDR3 is made up of 15 amino acids. The germline V and J ends were trimmed by 4 bases and 3 bases, with 13 bases remaining between them. CDR1 and CDR2 from the germline V gene are SGHRS and YFSETQ. The CDR3, as DNA: TGCGCCAGCAGCGTGGGCCTAGTGGACACCGGGGAGCTGTTTTTT. It specifies CASSVGLVDTGELFF.

This clone was seen only a few times. The chain joins TRBV10-3 to TRBJ1-5; D is unresolved. The germline gives CDR1 ENHRY, CDR2 SYGVKD. V was trimmed by 3 bases and J by 6 bases, leaving 9 bases between them. There are 13 residues in the CDR3. This chain's CDR3 is CAISDSTFQPQHF. The DNA of the CDR3 is TGTGCCATCAGTGACTCGACTTTTCAGCCCCAGCATTTT.

This chain links TRBV30 with TRBJ2-5, with TRBD1 matching 10 bases. Trimming took 5 bases from V and 5 from J; bases not matched to a gene: 8. CDR3 length: 14 amino acids. Germline CDR1 and CDR2: GTSNPN and SVGIG (reference sequence). The CDR3 sequence is CAWSPGQGTETQYF. CDR3 in DNA: TGTGCCTGGTCACCGGGACAGGGGACTGAGACCCAGTACTTC. Variable domain in full (rest from reference TRBV30 and TRBJ2-5): SQTIHQWPATLVQPVGSPLSLECTVEGTSNPNLYWYRQAAGRGLQLLFYSVGIGQISSEVPQNLSASRPQDRQFILSSKKLLLSDSGFYLCAWSPGQGTETQYFGPGTRLLVL.